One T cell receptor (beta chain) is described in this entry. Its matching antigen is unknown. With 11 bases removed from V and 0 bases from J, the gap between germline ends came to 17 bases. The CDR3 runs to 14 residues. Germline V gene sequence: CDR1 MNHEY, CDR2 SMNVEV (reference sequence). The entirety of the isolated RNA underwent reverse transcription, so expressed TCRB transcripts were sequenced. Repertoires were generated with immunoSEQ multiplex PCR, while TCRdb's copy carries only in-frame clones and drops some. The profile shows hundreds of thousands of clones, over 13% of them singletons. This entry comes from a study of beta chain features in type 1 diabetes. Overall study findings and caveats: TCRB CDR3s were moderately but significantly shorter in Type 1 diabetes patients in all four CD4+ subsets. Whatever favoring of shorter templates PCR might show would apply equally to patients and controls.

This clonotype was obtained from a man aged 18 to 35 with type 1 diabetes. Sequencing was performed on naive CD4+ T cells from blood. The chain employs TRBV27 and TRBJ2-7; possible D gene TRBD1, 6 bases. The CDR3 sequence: CAGHSRGASYEQYF. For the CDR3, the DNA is TGTGCCGGCCATTCCAGGGGTGCCTCCTACGAGCAGTACTTC.